The 31 T cell receptor beta chains given below trace back to one sample, sequenced in a study of blood T cells in healthy people across ages. A J-beta primer mix and a sample-barcoded 5' primer were used in a second PCR of about 7 to 12 cycles. TCRdb called the 5' RACE reads again in MiXCR, with one record for every CDR3 protein. The table lists over 450,000 distinct CDR3 sequences, around 24% of them singletons, with 7.5% to 9% in the top ten. Another study also made use of these data, one on T cells of mothers and their children.

Sequenced material: blood. These receptors came from a boy younger than 18 in good health.

The chain uses TRBV10-3 and TRBJ2-3; 10 bases agree with TRBD1. Germline CDR1 ENHRY, CDR2 SYGVKD. The CDR3 loop spans 16 amino acids. J gave up 5 bases and V 6 bases, and 11 bases lay outside the gene matches. CDR3 residues: CAISSPGTGVGDTQYF. The CDR3 region has the DNA TGTGCCATCAGCTCCCCAGGGACAGGGGTCGGAGATACGCAGTATTTT.

This rearrangement joins TRBV7-9 to TRBJ2-7; the D call may be TRBD1 or TRBD2 (5 bases each). The CDR3 is made up of 15 amino acids. The V and J ends lost 5 bases and 6 bases respectively, with 20 bases between them. Germline V lookup: CDR1 SEHNR, CDR2 FQNEAQ (reference sequence). CDR3 residues: CASSTAGTGRREQYF. The CDR3 region has the DNA TGTGCCAGCAGCACAGCCGGGACGGGGCGTCGCGAGCAGTACTTC.

This chain connects TRBV5-1 to TRBJ2-7; D possibly corresponds to TRBD2 (6 bases). Germline V gene data show CDR1 as SGHRS and CDR2 as YFSETQ. This CDR3 comprises 17 residues. V was pared by 0 bases and J by 4 bases, with 20 bases between. CDR3 in DNA: TGCGCCAGCAGCTTGGGACTAGACAGTCGTGGCACTTACGAGCAGTACTTC. This codes for CASSLGLDSRGTYEQYF.

In this sample, this clonotype turned up a few times. This rearrangement joins TRBV2 to TRBJ2-5; no reliable D call. Gene TRBJ2-7 matches the end of the DNA better, so the J call may be wrong. Germline V lookup: CDR1 SNHLY, CDR2 FYNNEI. CDR3 length equals 13 residues. CDR3 coding DNA: TGTGCCAGCAAACGGGCCACCCTCTACGAGCAGTACTTC. Its translation is CASKRATLYEQYF.

This clonotype was detected ten times or more. The rearrangement uses TRBV24-1 and TRBJ2-5; TRBD1 matches 11 bases. The germline V gene encodes CDR1 KGHDR and CDR2 SFDVKD. This CDR3 is 18 amino acids long. Trimming cost V 4 bases and J 2 bases; bases outside gene matches: 11. CDR3 sequence (DNA): TGTGCCACCAGTGACTGGACAGGGGGCGTTGGAAGACAAGAGACCCAGTACTTC. Amino acid sequence: CATSDWTGGVGRQETQYF.

This rearrangement joins TRBV28 to TRBJ1-6; 7 nucleotides match TRBD1. V lost 8 bases and J lost 14; bases outside the gene matches: 15. This CDR3 region has 14 residues. The germline CDR1 and CDR2 sequences are MDHEN and SYDVKM. CDR3 region: CASAPQKGAVTLHF. In nucleotides, the CDR3 is TGTGCCAGCGCCCCCCAAAAGGGGGCAGTAACCCTCCACTTT.

This clonotype has only one observation. This rearrangement joins TRBV6-7 to TRBJ1-6; 8 nucleotides agree with TRBD1. TRBV6-7 is designated an ORF whose function remains uncertain. CDR3 length: 14 residues. Trimming cost V 8 bases and J 6 bases; bases outside gene matches: 6. The CDR3 nucleotides are TGTGCCAGCTTCCGGGACAGGTCTAATTCACCCCTCCACTTT. Encoded protein: CASFRDRSNSPLHF.

CDR3: CASSHRQGSNEQFF. DNA of the CDR3: TGTGCCAGCAGCCATAGACAGGGATCCAATGAGCAGTTCTTC. The chain carries TRBV3-1 and TRBJ2-1; 7 bases line up with TRBD1. With V trimmed by 3 bases and J by 6 bases, 5 bases remained unmatched. Germline V lookup: CDR1 LGHDT, CDR2 YNNKEL (reference sequence). The CDR3 covers 14 residues.

The chain uses TRBV9 and TRBJ2-7; D is unresolved. V shed 0 bases and J shed 4 bases, with 14 bases lying between them. The CDR3 has 15 amino acids. Germline lookup yields CDR1 SGDLS and CDR2 YYNGEE. The CDR3 loop is CASSVAPPEGYEQYF. CDR3 bases: TGTGCCAGCAGCGTAGCTCCTCCTGAAGGGTACGAGCAGTACTTC.

This clonotype has only a few counts. The V call is TRBV23-1, the J call TRBJ2-1; 10 positions agree with TRBD1. TRBV23-1 is an ORF, with its function uncertain. V shed 0 bases and J 5 bases; nucleotides not matched to a gene: 4. There are 16 residues in the CDR3. The CDR3 reads CASSQSRDRGHNEQFF. CDR3 bases: TGCGCCAGCAGTCAATCGCGGGACAGGGGCCACAATGAGCAGTTCTTC.

This clonotype has more than one count but fewer than ten. V and J are TRBV7-9 and TRBJ2-2; a weak D match, TRBD1 (5 bases). Trimming removed 5 bases at V and 5 bases at J, with 15 bases between. Germline lookup yields CDR1 SEHNR and CDR2 FQNEAQ (reference sequence). This CDR3 contains 15 residues. In DNA form, the CDR3 reads TGTGCCAGCAGCACCCGGACAAGTCAGACCGGGGAGCTGTTTTTT. It encodes CASSTRTSQTGELFF.

This clonotype was seen only a few times. The chain joins TRBV21-1 to TRBJ2-5; the listed D gene, TRBD1, was not tested against the DNA. TRBV21-1 is noted as a pseudogene. The length of the CDR3 is 14 residues. As DNA, the CDR3 is TGTGCCAGCAGCAGGGAAGAAGGGCGGGAGACCCAGTACTTC. It specifies CASSREEGRETQYF.

The chain couples TRBV28 to TRBJ2-6; tentative D call: TRBD2 (7 bases). Germline-derived CDR1 and CDR2 are MDHEN and SYDVKM. The CDR3 spans 16 residues. V was clipped by 5 bases and J by 4 bases, with 15 bases between them. In DNA form, the CDR3 reads TGTGCCAGCAGTGGAACAGGGACTATGGGGGCCAACGTCCTGACTTTC. This codes for CASSGTGTMGANVLTF.

The J gene is TRBJ2-5, the V gene TRBV4-1, with 7 bases aligning to TRBD1. Germline CDR1 MGHRA, CDR2 YSYEKL. The CDR3 sequence is 15 residues long. V dropped 3 bases and J dropped 5; count of bases not matched to a gene: 9. The CDR3: CASSHPDRLGETQYF. The CDR3 DNA is TGCGCCAGCAGCCATCCGGACAGGCTCGGGGAGACCCAGTACTTC.

This clonotype showed up just a few times. This chain uses TRBV7-2 with TRBJ2-3, with TRBD1 as a possible D gene (5 bases). With 5 bases removed from V and 10 bases from J, the gap between germline ends came to 13 bases. This CDR3 comprises 12 residues. Per germline, CDR1 SGHTA and CDR2 FQGNSA. The CDR3 DNA reads as TGTGCCAGCAGCCCCTACTTAGGGGCGCAGTATTTT. Its protein product is CASSPYLGAQYF. Looking up the rest from reference TRBV7-2 and TRBJ2-3 gives the full variable domain: GAGVSQSPSNKVTEKGKDVELRCDPISGHTALYWYRQSLGQGLEFLIYFQGNSAPDKSGLPSDRFSAERTGGSVSTLTIQRTQQEDSAVYLCASSPYLGAQYFGPGTRLTVL.

In regard to this clonotype: Its ends do not fully match the called genes, so a read error is possible. The rearrangement links TRBV6-1 to TRBJ2-3; 9 bases agree with TRBD2. Looked up from germline, CDR1 is MNHNS and CDR2 is SASEGT. The CDR3 runs 15 residues. Here the CDR3 reads CASSFGTSRTGTQCF. As DNA, the CDR3 is TGTGCCAGCAGTTTTGGGACTAGCCGCACAGGTACGCAGTGTTTT.

The chain is built from TRBV7-9 and TRBJ2-1; no definite D call. This CDR3 spans 17 amino acids. Trimming removed 5 bases from V and 8 bases from J, with 25 bases in between. The germline V gene has CDR1 SEHNR and CDR2 FQNEAQ (reference sequence). In nucleotides, the CDR3 is TGTGCCAGCAGCCCTGATTTTGGTCTAGTCGGTGTCGATGAGCAGTTCTTC. It is translated as CASSPDFGLVGVDEQFF.

A few counts support this clonotype. V usage is TRBV6-4 and J usage is TRBJ2-1; 8 bases agree with TRBD2. The CDR3 is made up of 14 amino acids. With 0 bases clipped from V and 8 bases from J, the junction kept 3 bases outside the gene matches. Germline V gene data show CDR1 as MRHNA and CDR2 as SNTAGT. This chain's CDR3 is CASSDSQTSDEQFF. The CDR3 nucleotides are TGTGCCAGCAGTGACTCTCAGACTAGCGATGAGCAGTTCTTC.

Note on this clonotype: A junction end diverges from the germline sequence, so it may reflect a read error. The chain joins TRBV7-9 to TRBJ2-1; D is unclear. The CDR3 loop spans 11 amino acids. The germline CDR1 and CDR2 sequences are SEHNR and FQNEAQ (reference sequence). The CDR3 DNA reads TGTGCCAGCAGTTTACAAGAGACCCAGTGCTTC. It encodes CASSLQETQCF.

The chain has TRBV4-1 and TRBJ2-5; perhaps D is TRBD1 or TRBD2 (5 bases each). The CDR3 contains 16 residues. CDR1 is MGHRA and CDR2 is YSYEKL in the germline V gene. V lost 1 base, J lost 4 bases, and 16 bases lay in between. In DNA form, the CDR3 reads TGCGCCAGCAGCCAAGTTGCGATTCCGGGGCCAGAGACCCAGTACTTC. It translates to CASSQVAIPGPETQYF.

This clonotype was picked up a small number of times. The chain carries TRBV18 and TRBJ2-5; a weak D match, TRBD2 (5 bases). CDR1 is KGHSH and CDR2 is LQKENI in the germline V gene. V dropped 6 bases and J dropped 0 bases, with 8 bases sitting between them. The CDR3 contains 13 residues. The CDR3 region is CASSRTHQETQYF. The CDR3, as DNA: TGTGCCAGCTCGCGGACTCACCAAGAGACCCAGTACTTC.

In this sample, this clonotype turned up a few times. The rearrangement links TRBV14 to TRBJ2-7; D not resolved. The V gene's germline CDR1 is SGHDN and CDR2 FVKESK. The CDR3 loop spans 13 amino acids. The V end was cut by 0 bases, the J end by 5 bases, with 8 bases between. CDR3 nucleotides: TGTGCCAGCAGCCAAGATCTTAAGGACGAGCAGTACTTC. Translation: CASSQDLKDEQYF.

This clonotype was observed a few times. The chain combines TRBV28 with TRBJ2-7; 11 nucleotides match TRBD2. Trimming cost V 4 bases and J 2 bases; bases outside gene matches: 10. CDR1 MDHEN and CDR2 SYDVKM come from the germline V gene. The CDR3 loop spans 17 amino acids. CDR3 region: CASSSFSSGRPAYEQYF. Here the CDR3 DNA reads TGTGCCAGCAGTTCCTTCTCTAGCGGGAGGCCCGCCTACGAGCAGTACTTC.

The rearrangement links TRBV30 to TRBJ2-6; 7 bases are a match to TRBD1. The CDR3 consists of 16 residues. With 2 bases clipped from V and 0 bases from J, the junction kept 4 bases outside the gene matches. In germline, CDR1 is GTSNPN, CDR2 SVGIG (reference sequence). CDR3 sequence: CAWSRGLSSGANVLTF. Here the CDR3 DNA reads TGTGCCTGGAGTAGGGGGCTAAGCTCTGGGGCCAACGTCCTGACTTTC.

The rearrangement uses TRBV2 and TRBJ2-5; D is tentatively TRBD1 or TRBD2 (5 bases each). CDR3 size: 15 residues. Trimming removed 1 base from V and 2 bases from J, with 11 bases in between. CDR1 SNHLY and CDR2 FYNNEI come from the germline V gene. The CDR3: CASSEVLGPQETQYF. The CDR3 nucleotides are TGTGCCAGCAGTGAAGTGTTGGGACCTCAAGAGACCCAGTACTTC.

The CDR3 spells CATTGTHAYGYTF. The DNA of the CDR3 is TGTGCCACCACGGGGACACATGCCTATGGCTACACCTTC. The rearrangement links TRBV10-3 to TRBJ1-2; the D gene is possibly TRBD1 (6 bases). Germline CDR1 is ENHRY and CDR2 is SYGVKD. This CDR3 is 13 amino acids long. Trimming took off 10 bases at V and 4 bases at J, with 16 bases between the two ends.

This CDR3 is CASSLVPGGADTQYF. CDR3 bases: TGTGCCAGCAGCTTAGTACCCGGTGGGGCAGATACGCAGTATTTT. V gene TRBV7-6 combines with J gene TRBJ2-3; D call uncertain. The germline V gene encodes CDR1 SGHVS and CDR2 FNYEAQ. CDR3 length: 15 amino acids. V was shortened by 1 base and J by 4 bases, with 12 bases between the two germline ends.

This clonotype was picked up a small number of times. This chain links TRBV7-2 with TRBJ2-1; D is ambiguous. Deletions cut 3 bases from V and 5 bases from J, with 8 bases between. The CDR3 runs 13 residues. Germline V gene data show CDR1 as SGHTA and CDR2 as FQGNSA. The DNA for the CDR3 is TGTGCCAGCAGCTTTGGGCCTAACAATGAGCAGTTCTTC. This sequence encodes CASSFGPNNEQFF.

This clonotype was found a few times. This rearrangement joins TRBV4-2 to TRBJ2-7; the match to TRBD2 covers 13 bases. J gave up 4 bases and V 4 bases, and 4 bases lay outside the gene matches. CDR1 and CDR2 (germline): LGHNA, YNFKEQ. This CDR3 is 15 amino acids long. CDR3 amino acids: CASSPRLAGGYEQYF. CDR3 coding DNA: TGTGCCAGCAGCCCGCGACTAGCGGGGGGTTACGAGCAGTACTTC.

This clonotype was observed a handful of times. V and J are TRBV4-1 and TRBJ1-4; D gene unclear. V lost 3 bases to trimming and J lost 8 bases, with 16 bases between them. Germline values: CDR1 MGHRA, CDR2 YSYEKL. The CDR3 totals 15 residues. For the CDR3, the DNA is TGCGCCAGCAGCCATTTGCCGGGGATGGGCGAAAAACTGTTTTTT. Its protein is CASSHLPGMGEKLFF.

This clonotype has just a few counts. The CDR3, as DNA: TGCAGCGTTGAACCCGGGAACAAAAACATTCAGTACTTC. This translates into CSVEPGNKNIQYF. The rearrangement uses TRBV29-1 and TRBJ2-4; D may be TRBD2 (5 bases). CDR3 length equals 13 residues. Germline-derived CDR1 and CDR2 are SQVTM and ANQGSEA. V was pared by 2 bases and J by 3 bases, with 8 bases between.